A single T cell receptor (beta chain) is shown here with its context. Its binding antigen is unknown. Nothing much larger sits one base from this clone, and base qualities are not available. The sample originates from a study of T cell changes during pregnancy in multiple sclerosis (dated by TCRdb to about 2019). About the study as a whole: In women with multiple sclerosis, the researchers looked at how the T cell repertoire shifted as pregnancy progressed.

The method behind the library was the immunoSEQ multiplex PCR assay. The immuneACCESS repertoire file appears here via TCRdb, limited to in-frame rearrangements. These files lack a portion of the clones; in checked studies, under half of the deficit traces to unresolved V genes, and the cause of the others is not known. This sample holds roughly 40,000 clones; roughly nine tenths were observed only once. 0.45% to 0.6% of the sample belongs to the ten largest clones. The clonotype was recovered from a female donor with multiple sclerosis, enrolled in a pregnancy study. The material was CD4+ T cells from peripheral blood mononuclear cells, obtained in the first trimester of pregnancy.

The DNA sequence follows: TGTGCCAGCAGCTTATCAGGGGTTTTACCTTATGGCTACACCTTC. This sequence encodes CASSLSGVLPYGYTF. The chain links TRBV5-5 with TRBJ1-2; the D gene is possibly TRBD1, with 6 bases matching. CDR1 and CDR2 are drawn from the germline V gene (reference sequence): SGHKS, YYEKEE. V is cut by 2 bases and J by 5 bases, and the space between the germline ends is 16 bases. The CDR3 spans 15 residues, from the cysteine through the phenylalanine. CDR3 DNA only is kept here, 45 bases in frame from base 1.